These 18 T cell receptor beta chains were all obtained from the same sample, sequenced in a study of blood T cell repertoires in COVID-19. Sequenced by immunoSEQ multiplex PCR; TCRdb stores in-frame clones only, minus some. Among 60,000 to 85,000 clones listed, around 85% were seen once. Sequences were obtained from peripheral blood. The receptor set was obtained from a man aged 50 or older with active COVID-19.

This rearrangement joins TRBV6-5 to TRBJ2-7; weak D call: TRBD2 (6 bases). This CDR3 spans 12 amino acids. Germline assignment: CDR1 MNHEY and CDR2 SVGAGI. V gave up 6 bases and J gave up 1 base, with 7 bases separating them. The CDR3 DNA follows: TGTGCCAGCAGCGGGAGTTCCTACGAGCAGTACTTC. It yields the protein CASSGSSYEQYF.

The gene calls are TRBV4-2 and TRBJ2-2, with TRBD2 identical over 11 bases. CDR1 is LGHNA, CDR2 YNFKEQ, per germline. The CDR3 runs 18 residues. The ends lost 0 bases at V and 5 bases at J; junction bases unmatched: 8. The CDR3 loop is CASSQDATSGRGTGELFF. The CDR3 nucleotides read TGTGCCAGCAGCCAAGACGCCACTAGCGGGAGAGGGACCGGGGAGCTGTTTTTT.

The J gene is TRBJ2-7, the V gene TRBV9; D remains unclear. CDR1 SGDLS and CDR2 YYNGEE come from the germline V gene. V dropped 0 bases and J dropped 3 bases, with 4 bases sitting between them. The CDR3 consists of 12 residues. DNA of the CDR3: TGTGCCAGCAGCGTAGGAGGCTACGAGCAGTACTTC. The encoded protein is CASSVGGYEQYF.

The chain combines TRBV2 with TRBJ2-1; D is possibly TRBD2 (6 bases). CDR3 length: 11 residues. Germline assignment: CDR1 SNHLY and CDR2 FYNNEI. V lost 5 bases and J 9 bases, leaving 8 bases between the germline ends. CDR3 amino acids: CASSTGGEQFF. The CDR3 region has the DNA TGTGCCAGCAGTACCGGGGGTGAGCAGTTCTTC.

The chain links TRBV5-1 to TRBJ2-1, with 10 nucleotides matching TRBD2. J lost 8 bases, V lost 0 bases, and 2 bases had no gene match. CDR1 and CDR2 from the germline V gene are SGHRS and YFSETQ. The CDR3 covers 14 residues. The CDR3 DNA sequence: TGCGCCAGCAGCTTGGAAAGCGGGAGGGATGAGCAGTTCTTC. As protein: CASSLESGRDEQFF.

The rearrangement joins TRBV9 to TRBJ1-5; tentatively, D is TRBD1 (6 bases). Germline loops: CDR1 SGDLS, CDR2 YYNGEE. V lost 7 bases and J lost 3, with 11 bases in between. The CDR3 contains 13 residues. This chain's CDR3 is CASARTDNQPQHF. CDR3 in DNA: TGTGCCAGCGCGCGGACAGACAATCAGCCCCAGCATTTT.

This chain joins TRBV6-1 and TRBJ1-3, with 9 bases aligning to TRBD1. V trimming: 1 base; J trimming: 3 bases; junction bases outside the gene matches: 1. The CDR3 loop spans 15 amino acids. Germline CDR1 is MNHNS and CDR2 is SASEGT. CDR3 residues: CASSEETGGGNTIYF. The CDR3 bases are TGTGCCAGCAGTGAAGAGACAGGGGGTGGAAACACCATATATTTT.

This chain links TRBV9 with TRBJ2-7, with 7 bases aligning to TRBD1. CDR3 length equals 18 residues. Trimming cost V 2 bases and J 3 bases; bases outside gene matches: 17. Per the germline V gene, CDR1 is SGDLS and CDR2 is YYNGEE. This chain's CDR3 is CASSVASGGTGQLYEQYF. The DNA of the CDR3 is TGTGCCAGCAGCGTTGCTTCAGGAGGAACGGGACAGCTCTACGAGCAGTACTTC.

The rearrangement uses TRBV7-2 and TRBJ2-3; TRBD2 matches 10 bases. This CDR3 spans 18 amino acids. V lost 4 bases, J lost 0 bases, and 10 bases stayed unmatched. Germline V CDR1 and CDR2: SGHTA, FQGNSA. This CDR3 is CASSSVAGGRPSTDTQYF. CDR3 sequence (DNA): TGTGCCAGCAGCTCCGTAGCGGGGGGCCGCCCCAGCACAGATACGCAGTATTTT.

As concerns this clone: The identical CDR3 is also encoded by other nucleotide sequences in the sample. This chain connects TRBV9 to TRBJ2-3; a possible D gene is TRBD2 (5 bases). V lost 0 bases and J lost 5, with 7 bases in between. Germline CDR1 is SGDLS and CDR2 is YYNGEE. The CDR3 runs 13 residues. Here the CDR3 reads CASSVGERDTQYF. In DNA, the CDR3 is TGTGCCAGCAGCGTAGGGGAGAGAGATACGCAGTATTTT. Complete variable domain (other parts from reference TRBV9 and TRBJ2-3): DSGVTQTPKHLITATGQRVTLRCSPRSGDLSVYWYQQSLDQGLQFLIQYYNGEERAKGNILERFSAQQFPDLHSELNLSSLELGDSALYFCASSVGERDTQYFGPGTRLTVL.

The chain recombines TRBV5-4 with TRBJ1-1; possible D gene TRBD1, 6 bases. The V end lost 4 bases, the J end lost 0 bases, and 10 bases lay between the germline ends. The CDR3 length is 14 residues. Germline assignment: CDR1 SGHNT and CDR2 YYREEE (reference sequence). The CDR3 reads CASSQDRMNTEAFF. The CDR3 region has the DNA TGTGCCAGCAGCCAGGACAGAATGAACACTGAAGCTTTCTTT.

This clone showed up just a few times. V is TRBV12-3 or TRBV12-4 and J is TRBJ2-7; D is unresolved. V was clipped by 8 bases and J by 1 base, with 9 bases between them. The CDR3 runs 12 residues. The CDR3 DNA sequence: TGTGCCAGCGCCCGACTGTCCTACGAGCAGTACTTC. This codes for CASARLSYEQYF.

J is TRBJ1-2 and V is TRBV29-1; D gene ambiguous. This CDR3 comprises 14 residues. Trimming stripped 1 base from V and 1 base from J, with 10 bases between. The V gene's germline CDR1 is SQVTM and CDR2 ANQGSEA. CDR3 sequence: CSVEGAADNYGYTF. CDR3 sequence (DNA): TGCAGCGTTGAAGGGGCAGCGGATAACTATGGCTACACCTTC.

The chain carries TRBV7-9 and TRBJ1-1; D call uncertain. Trimming took off 5 bases at V and 4 bases at J, with 14 bases between the two ends. Germline V CDR1 and CDR2: SEHNR, FQNEAQ (reference sequence). The CDR3 has 14 residues. The CDR3 DNA reads as TGTGCCAGCAGCGACACGGGGTCGACCACTGAAGCTTTCTTT. Protein sequence: CASSDTGSTTEAFF.

The rearrangement joins TRBV18 to TRBJ1-1, with a possible D match to TRBD1 (6 bases). V was clipped by 1 base and J by 1 base, with 10 bases between them. This CDR3 spans 15 amino acids. Germline loops: CDR1 KGHSH, CDR2 LQKENI. CDR3 residues: CASSPLAGANTEAFF. In nucleotides, the CDR3 is TGTGCCAGCTCACCACTCGCAGGGGCGAACACTGAAGCTTTCTTT.

The CDR3 reads CASSGQPQRPQHF. The CDR3 DNA follows: TGTGCCAGCTCGGGACAGCCCCAACGGCCCCAGCATTTT. This sequence joins TRBV18 and TRBJ1-5, with 7 bases matching TRBD1. Looked up from germline, CDR1 is KGHSH and CDR2 is LQKENI. Germline trimming cut 6 bases from V and 9 bases from J; bases unmatched to any gene: 8. The CDR3 totals 13 residues.

The chain carries TRBV24-1 and TRBJ2-7, with 10 positions matching TRBD1. The CDR3 runs to 14 residues. The germline gives CDR1 KGHDR, CDR2 SFDVKD. The V and J ends lost 3 bases and 10 bases, in that order; junction bases with no gene match: 8. CDR3 loop: CATSDTGTGVGQYF. Written as DNA, the CDR3 is TGTGCCACCAGTGATACCGGGACAGGGGTTGGACAGTACTTC.

Comments on this clone: The sample contains more than one DNA sequence encoding this CDR3. This chain's CDR3 is CASNTGDSGNTIYF. The CDR3 DNA reads TGTGCCAGCAATACGGGGGACTCTGGAAACACCATATATTTT. This chain joins TRBV6-5 and TRBJ1-3, with D perhaps TRBD1 (5 bases). Germline CDR1 and CDR2: MNHEY and SVGAGI. The germline V and J ends were trimmed by 7 bases and 0 bases, with 10 bases remaining between them. The CDR3 runs to 14 residues.